These T cell receptor beta chains were read from a single sample in a study of blood T cell repertoires in COVID-19. TCRdb's table, derived via immunoSEQ multiplex PCR, lists solely in-frame clones and lacks some. The sample has approximately 150,000 clones; approximately 88% are singletons. Sequencing input: peripheral blood. These receptors were obtained from a human donor in a cohort sampled during active COVID-19. Each CDR3 is given with its conserved first and last residue. The D gene is left open where the match is weak. Size tells how often a clone was seen (once, few, many) or the class of an expanded clone, and some rows leave it out.

DNA: TGTGCCAGCAGCCAAGAATGGAGCGATGAGCAGTTCTTC; CDR3: CASSQEWSDEQFF; D: NA; V: TRBV4-2; size: NA; J: TRBJ2-1
DNA: TGTGCCAGCAGTTTCCCGACTAGCGGCACAGATACGCAGTATTTT; CDR3: CASSFPTSGTDTQYF; D: TRBD2; V: TRBV28; size: NA; J: TRBJ2-3
DNA: TGCGCCAGCGCGGACAGTTCCCGCTCTGGGGCCAACGTCCTGACTTTC; CDR3: CASADSSRSGANVLTF; D: NA; V: TRBV10-2; size: once; J: TRBJ2-6
DNA: TGCAGTGCTAGTTGGGGACTAGCGGGAGGGGGAGATACGCAGTATTTT; CDR3: CSASWGLAGGGDTQYF; D: TRBD2; V: TRBV20-1; size: NA; J: TRBJ2-3
DNA: TGCAGCGTTGCCGGCCCCTTGGGGCGCGAGCAGTACTTC; CDR3: CSVAGPLGREQYF; D: NA; V: TRBV29-1; size: NA; J: TRBJ2-7
DNA: TGTGCCAGTAGTATACCCGGTCTAGCGGGGCGGGGGGAGTTCTTC; CDR3: CASSIPGLAGRGEFF; D: TRBD2; V: TRBV19; size: once; J: TRBJ2-1
DNA: TGTGCCAGCAGCTTAGGGTGGGACAGGGTGAGTACTGAAGCTTTCTTT; CDR3: CASSLGWDRVSTEAFF; D: TRBD1; V: TRBV7-9; size: NA; J: TRBJ1-1
DNA: TGTGCCAGCAGCCAAATCCGCAAGCGGGGGGGCCTAACAGATACGCAGTATTTT; CDR3: CASSQIRKRGGLTDTQYF; D: TRBD2; V: TRBV3-1/TRBV3-2; size: NA; J: TRBJ2-3
DNA: TGTGCCAGTAGTATAGGAGAGGTTTACGGGGAGCTGTTTTTT; CDR3: CASSIGEVYGELFF; D: NA; V: TRBV19; size: NA; J: TRBJ2-2
DNA: TGTGCCAGCAGTCTAGCGGGGGGGCCTGCCGGGGAGCTGTTTTTT; CDR3: CASSLAGGPAGELFF; D: TRBD2; V: TRBV11-2; size: once; J: TRBJ2-2
DNA: TGCGCCAGCAGCCCCGGGTGGAGGTCCACAGATACGCAGTATTTT; CDR3: CASSPGWRSTDTQYF; D: NA; V: TRBV10-1; size: NA; J: TRBJ2-3
DNA: TGCGCCAGCAGTCCGAAACGAAGCAGGACAGGTAAAGTTTCACCCCTCCACTTT; CDR3: CASSPKRSRTGKVSPLHF; D: TRBD1; V: TRBV23-1; size: NA; J: TRBJ1-6
DNA: TGTGCCAGTAAGCGGGCCTCTTCTGGAAACACCATATATTTT; CDR3: CASKRASSGNTIYF; D: NA; V: TRBV19; size: NA; J: TRBJ1-3
DNA: TGTGCCAGCAGTTACCGACGGGCGGGGTTCGATTCACCCCTCCACTTT; CDR3: CASSYRRAGFDSPLHF; D: NA; V: TRBV6-2/TRBV6-3; size: NA; J: TRBJ1-6
DNA: TGTGCCAGCAGTCCCGAGGGACAGAGGGGGGCCAATGAGCAGTTCTTC; CDR3: CASSPEGQRGANEQFF; D: NA; V: TRBV28; size: NA; J: TRBJ2-1
DNA: TGTGCCAGCAGCTTAGAGGGAACAGGAGCGAACACCGGGGAGCTGTTTTTT; CDR3: CASSLEGTGANTGELFF; D: NA; V: TRBV7-9; size: NA; J: TRBJ2-2
DNA: TGCGCCAGCAGCCAGAGGATGGGAAACACCATATATTTT; CDR3: CASSQRMGNTIYF; D: NA; V: TRBV4-3; size: NA; J: TRBJ1-3
DNA: TGCGCCAGCAGCGTCGGGACTATCAACAATGAGCAGTTCTTC; CDR3: CASSVGTINNEQFF; D: TRBD2; V: TRBV5-1; size: NA; J: TRBJ2-1
DNA: TGTGCCACCAGCTCGGGACAGACGACATACGAGCAGTACTTC; CDR3: CATSSGQTTYEQYF; D: TRBD1; V: TRBV15; size: NA; J: TRBJ2-7
DNA: TGTGCCAGCAGTTACGGTCTCGGTCAGCCCCAGCATTTT; CDR3: CASSYGLGQPQHF; D: NA; V: TRBV6-5; size: NA; J: TRBJ1-5
DNA: TGTGCCAGCAGCTTGGCCGGGACAGGGGGCTACGAGCAGTACTTC; CDR3: CASSLAGTGGYEQYF; D: TRBD1; V: TRBV5-6; size: NA; J: TRBJ2-7
DNA: TGTGCCAGCGTAACTTCAGGGTCCGAGCAGTACTTC; CDR3: CASVTSGSEQYF; D: NA; V: TRBV28; size: NA; J: TRBJ2-7
DNA: TGCGCCAGCAGCTTGTCTTACAGCCCAAATTCACCCCTCCACTTT; CDR3: CASSLSYSPNSPLHF; D: NA; V: TRBV5-1; size: NA; J: TRBJ1-6
DNA: TGTGCCAGCAGTGAACAGGGGTTGGAGCAGCCCCAGCATTTT; CDR3: CASSEQGLEQPQHF; D: NA; V: TRBV2; size: NA; J: TRBJ1-5
DNA: TGTGCCAGCAGCCACCGGGACAGGGGGCTTCAAGAGACCCAGTACTTC; CDR3: CASSHRDRGLQETQYF; D: TRBD1; V: TRBV11-3; size: NA; J: TRBJ2-5
DNA: TGTGCCAGCAGCCCGACTGGAGAGGGTAATGAAAAACTGTTTTTT; CDR3: CASSPTGEGNEKLFF; D: NA; V: TRBV28; size: NA; J: TRBJ1-4
DNA: TGTGCCAGCAGCTTGCGGGGTCTCCAAGAGACCCAGTACTTC; CDR3: CASSLRGLQETQYF; D: NA; V: TRBV11-3; size: NA; J: TRBJ2-5
DNA: TGTGCCAGCAGCATAGGGAGACTCGAGCAGTACTTC; CDR3: CASSIGRLEQYF; D: NA; V: TRBV21-1; size: NA; J: TRBJ2-7